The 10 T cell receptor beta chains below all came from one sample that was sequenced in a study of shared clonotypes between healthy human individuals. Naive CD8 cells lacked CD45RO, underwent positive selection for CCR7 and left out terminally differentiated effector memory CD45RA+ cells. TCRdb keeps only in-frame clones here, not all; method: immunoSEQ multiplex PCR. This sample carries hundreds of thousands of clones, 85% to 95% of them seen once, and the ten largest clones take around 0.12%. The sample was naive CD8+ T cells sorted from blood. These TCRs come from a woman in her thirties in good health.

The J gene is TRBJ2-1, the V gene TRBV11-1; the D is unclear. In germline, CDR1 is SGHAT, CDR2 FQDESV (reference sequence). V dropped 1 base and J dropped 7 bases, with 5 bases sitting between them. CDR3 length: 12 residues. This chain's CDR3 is CASSLGVNEQFF. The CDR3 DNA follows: TGTGCCAGCAGCTTAGGTGTTAATGAGCAGTTCTTC.

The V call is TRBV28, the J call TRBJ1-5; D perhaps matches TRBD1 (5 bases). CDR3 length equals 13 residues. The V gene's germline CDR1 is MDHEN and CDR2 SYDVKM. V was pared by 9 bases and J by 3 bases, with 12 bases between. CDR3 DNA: TGTGCCAGTGTCCGGGACGCCAATCAGCCCCAGCATTTT. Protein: CASVRDANQPQHF.

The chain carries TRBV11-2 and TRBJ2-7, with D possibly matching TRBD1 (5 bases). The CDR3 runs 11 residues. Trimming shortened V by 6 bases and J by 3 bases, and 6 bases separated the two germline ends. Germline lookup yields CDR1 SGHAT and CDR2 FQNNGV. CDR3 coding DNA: TGTGCCAGCAGGGACAACTACGAGCAGTACTTC. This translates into CASRDNYEQYF.

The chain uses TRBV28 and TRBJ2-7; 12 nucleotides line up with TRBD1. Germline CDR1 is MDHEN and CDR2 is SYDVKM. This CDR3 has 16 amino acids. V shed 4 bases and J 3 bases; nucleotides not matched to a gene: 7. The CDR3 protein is CASSSSGTGGVYEQYF. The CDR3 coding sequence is TGTGCCAGCAGTTCGTCCGGGACAGGGGGCGTCTACGAGCAGTACTTC.

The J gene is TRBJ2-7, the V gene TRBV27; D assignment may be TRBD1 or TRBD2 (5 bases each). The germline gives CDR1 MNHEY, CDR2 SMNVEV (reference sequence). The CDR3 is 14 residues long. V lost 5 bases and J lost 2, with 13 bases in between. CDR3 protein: CASSRDGFTYEQYF. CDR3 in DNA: TGTGCCAGCAGTAGGGACGGTTTTACCTACGAGCAGTACTTC.

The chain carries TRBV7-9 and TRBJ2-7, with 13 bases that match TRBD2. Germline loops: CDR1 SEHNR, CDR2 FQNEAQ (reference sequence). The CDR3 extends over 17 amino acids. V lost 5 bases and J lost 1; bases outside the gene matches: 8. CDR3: CASSGPTSGRPSYEQYF. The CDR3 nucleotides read TGTGCCAGCAGCGGACCGACTAGCGGGAGGCCTTCCTACGAGCAGTACTTC.

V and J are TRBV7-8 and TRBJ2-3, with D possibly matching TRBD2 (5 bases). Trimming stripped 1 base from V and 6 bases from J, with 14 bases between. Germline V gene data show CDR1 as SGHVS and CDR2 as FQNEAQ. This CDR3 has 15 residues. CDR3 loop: CASSLDTSMSDTQYF. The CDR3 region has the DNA TGTGCCAGCAGCTTAGATACTAGTATGTCGGATACGCAGTATTTT.

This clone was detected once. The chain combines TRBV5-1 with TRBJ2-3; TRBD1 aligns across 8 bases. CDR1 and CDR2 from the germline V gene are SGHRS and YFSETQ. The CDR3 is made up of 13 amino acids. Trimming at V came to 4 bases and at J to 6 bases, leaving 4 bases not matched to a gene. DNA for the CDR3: TGCGCCAGCAGCAGATGGACAGGGGATACGCAGTATTTT. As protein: CASSRWTGDTQYF.

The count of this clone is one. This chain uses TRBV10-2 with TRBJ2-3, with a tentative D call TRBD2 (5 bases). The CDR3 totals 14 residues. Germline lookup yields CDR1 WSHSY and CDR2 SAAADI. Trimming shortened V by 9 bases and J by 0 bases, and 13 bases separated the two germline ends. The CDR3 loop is CASRESASTDTQYF. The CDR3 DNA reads TGCGCCAGTCGGGAATCCGCTAGCACAGATACGCAGTATTTT.

CDR3 sequence reads: CASSGTEYEQYF. CDR3 coding DNA: TGTGCCAGCAGCGGGACAGAGTACGAGCAGTACTTC. The gene calls are TRBV13 and TRBJ2-7, with 7 bases that match TRBD1. This CDR3 region has 12 residues. Germline V gene sequence: CDR1 PRHDT, CDR2 FYEKMQ (reference sequence). V was clipped by 5 bases and J by 4 bases; unmatched bases: 2.